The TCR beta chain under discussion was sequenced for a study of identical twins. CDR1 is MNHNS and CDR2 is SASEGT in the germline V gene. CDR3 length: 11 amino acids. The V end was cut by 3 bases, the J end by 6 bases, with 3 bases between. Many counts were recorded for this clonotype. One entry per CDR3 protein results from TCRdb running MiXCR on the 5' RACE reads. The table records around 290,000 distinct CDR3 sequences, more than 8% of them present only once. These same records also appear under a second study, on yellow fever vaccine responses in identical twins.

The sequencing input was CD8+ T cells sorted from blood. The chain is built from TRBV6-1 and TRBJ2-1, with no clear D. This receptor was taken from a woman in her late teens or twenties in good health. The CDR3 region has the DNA TGTGCCAGCAGTGACAGCAATGAGCAGTTCTTC. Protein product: CASSDSNEQFF.